A selection of T cell receptor beta chains follows, all from one sample in a study of blood T cell dynamics during melanoma immunotherapy. Only in-frame clones appear in the TCRdb table, and some are missing; sequencing was by immunoSEQ multiplex PCR. The sample yields approximately 11,000 clones, about 92% seen once. Here the sequenced sample was blood, taken from a patient treated with checkpoint blockade. Source of these receptors: a human donor with melanoma. Both conserved end residues are part of each CDR3. The D gene is left open where the match is weak. Not all rows give a size; the values are once, few, many and, for expanded clones, a class.

d_call,clone_size,j_call,v_call,cdr3_nt,cdr3_aa
NA,NA,TRBJ2-2,TRBV19,TGTGCCAGTAGCGGGACGGCCGGGGAGCTGTTTTTT,CASSGTAGELFF
TRBD2,NA,TRBJ2-3,TRBV2,TGTGCCAGCAGTCAACTAGCGGGAGCAGATACGCAGTATTTT,CASSQLAGADTQYF
TRBD2,NA,TRBJ2-7,TRBV18,TGTGCCAGCTCACCGACTAGCGGATTACCCTACGAGCAGTACTTC,CASSPTSGLPYEQYF
NA,NA,TRBJ2-5,TRBV25-1,TGTGCCAGCAGTGCCCCAGGAGCGACGGGGGAGACCCAGTACTTC,CASSAPGATGETQYF
TRBD2,NA,TRBJ2-7,TRBV28,TGTGCCAGCAGTTTTCTAGCGGGAGGCCACGAGCAGTACTTC,CASSFLAGGHEQYF
NA,NA,TRBJ2-7,TRBV5-1,TGCGCCAGCAGCTTGGCCGTGGGGGGGCCCTCCTACGAGCAGTACTTC,CASSLAVGGPSYEQYF
NA,once,TRBJ1-1,TRBV19,TGTGCCAGTACCCCAGGGATCGACAGGCCTGAAGCTTTCTTT,CASTPGIDRPEAFF
TRBD2,NA,TRBJ2-7,TRBV27,TGTGCCAGCAGTTTCCTTTTAGCGGGAGGGCCGGGCGAGCAGTACTTC,CASSFLLAGGPGEQYF
NA,NA,TRBJ2-1,TRBV5-1,TGCGCCAGCAGCTTGTTGACCGGGGGCGATGAGCAGTTCTTC,CASSLLTGGDEQFF
NA,NA,TRBJ1-4,TRBV4-2,TGTGCCAGCCGCCCTCGGGTGGACACAACTAATGAAAAACTGTTTTTT,CASRPRVDTTNEKLFF
NA,NA,TRBJ2-6,TRBV7-3,TGTGCCAGCAGCTTGGGGTCGGCGGGCTCTAACGTCCTGACTTTC,CASSLGSAGSNVLTF
NA,NA,TRBJ1-1,TRBV18,TGTGCCAGCTCACCAGGTATAGTTGGTGTTGAAGCTTTCTTT,CASSPGIVGVEAFF